Listed here is a single TCR beta chain. Here immunoSEQ multiplex PCR was the method, and the copy in TCRdb shows in-frame clones only, minus some. The table has tens of thousands of clones, about 94% seen once; the top ten hold 3% to 4%. This specimen comes from a study of T cell changes during pregnancy in multiple sclerosis. Source: CD8+ T cells from peripheral blood mononuclear cells, taken after pregnancy. This sequence originates from a female donor with multiple sclerosis, enrolled in a pregnancy study.

CDR3 coding DNA: TGTGCCAGCAGCCATCGCCTCGGGGGGGCAGATACGCAGTATTTT. Translating it yields CASSHRLGGADTQYF. The chain recombines TRBV14 with TRBJ2-3, with 8 bases matching TRBD2. The CDR3 has 15 amino acids. CDR1 SGHDN and CDR2 FVKESK come from the germline V gene. V trimming: 3 bases; J trimming: 4 bases; junction bases outside the gene matches: 6.